The 7 T cell receptor beta chains presented below share a single source sample, sequenced in a study of tumor-infiltrating lymphocytes in localized non-small cell lung cancer. Clones were sequenced by immunoSEQ multiplex PCR, and TCRdb holds only the in-frame ones, with some missing. The data show some 14,000 clones, 70% to 80% seen once. The sequenced material came from lung tumor tissue. The origin of the receptors is a human donor with non-small cell lung cancer.

The chain employs TRBV5-4 and TRBJ1-2; TRBD1 aligns across 11 bases. The CDR3 is 13 amino acids. Germline CDR1 is SGHNT and CDR2 is YYREEE (reference sequence). Losses at the gene ends were 3 bases for V and 8 bases for J; bases not matched to a gene: 3. The CDR3 region has the DNA TGTGCCAGCAGCTCGGACAGGGGGCCCGGCTACACCTTC. Protein product: CASSSDRGPGYTF.

This chain links TRBV18 with TRBJ1-1; D gene uncertain. The CDR3 runs to 14 residues. CDR1 and CDR2 (germline): KGHSH, LQKENI. V was pared by 1 base and J by 6 bases, with 12 bases between. The CDR3 nucleotides read TGTGCCAGCTCACCACGGCAGGAAGACGCTGAAGCTTTCTTT. It encodes CASSPRQEDAEAFF.

This clone has just one count. J is TRBJ2-5 and V is TRBV5-8; TRBD2 aligns across 11 bases. The CDR3 extends over 17 amino acids. The ends lost 1 base at V and 5 bases at J; junction bases unmatched: 10. Looked up from germline, CDR1 is SGHTS and CDR2 is YDEGEE. The CDR3: CASSLSSIAGGLETQYF. The DNA of the CDR3 is TGTGCCAGCAGCTTGAGTAGCATAGCGGGAGGGCTCGAGACCCAGTACTTC. Drawing the rest from reference TRBV5-8 and TRBJ2-5, the complete variable domain is EAGVTQSPTHLIKTRGQQATLRCSPISGHTSVYWYQQALGLGLQFLLWYDEGEERNRGNFPPRFSGRQFPNYSSELNVNALELEDSALYLCASSLSSIAGGLETQYFGPGTRLLVL.

This clone was detected only a few times. The genes are TRBV29-1 and TRBJ2-7; TRBD2 might be the D (5 bases). CDR1 and CDR2 from the germline V gene are SQVTM and ANQGSEA. Deletions cut 4 bases from V and 7 bases from J, with 14 bases between. CDR3 length equals 12 residues. The CDR3 DNA follows: TGCAGCGTTGCGTCCTTCTCGGGGGAGCAGTACTTC. Residues: CSVASFSGEQYF.

The V gene is TRBV2, the J gene TRBJ2-1; 12 bases are a match to TRBD1. The CDR3 consists of 19 residues. CDR1 is SNHLY and CDR2 is FYNNEI in the germline V gene. Germline trimming cut 4 bases from V and 8 bases from J; bases unmatched to any gene: 18. As DNA, the CDR3 is TGTGCCAGCAGTGCACATAGATCCGGGACAGGGGGCCTCAGCTATGAGCAGTTCTTC. It encodes CASSAHRSGTGGLSYEQFF.

The chain has TRBV7-9 and TRBJ2-2, with TRBD1 as a possible D gene (6 bases). Looked up from germline, CDR1 is SEHNR and CDR2 is FQNEAQ (reference sequence). V lost 1 base and J lost 2, with 8 bases in between. This CDR3 is 15 amino acids long. The CDR3 coding sequence is TGTGCCAGCAGCTTAGTAGGGGGTAACACCGGGGAGCTGTTTTTT. As protein: CASSLVGGNTGELFF.

This clone was recorded once. The chain is built from TRBV5-1 and TRBJ1-4; the D gene is possibly TRBD1 (6 bases). Germline CDR1 and CDR2: SGHRS and YFSETQ. The CDR3 is 15 residues long. Trimming took off 4 bases at V and 7 bases at J, with 17 bases between the two ends. The CDR3 spells CASSNTVGQPEKLFF. DNA of the CDR3: TGCGCCAGCAGCAATACCGTCGGACAGCCTGAAAAACTGTTTTTT.